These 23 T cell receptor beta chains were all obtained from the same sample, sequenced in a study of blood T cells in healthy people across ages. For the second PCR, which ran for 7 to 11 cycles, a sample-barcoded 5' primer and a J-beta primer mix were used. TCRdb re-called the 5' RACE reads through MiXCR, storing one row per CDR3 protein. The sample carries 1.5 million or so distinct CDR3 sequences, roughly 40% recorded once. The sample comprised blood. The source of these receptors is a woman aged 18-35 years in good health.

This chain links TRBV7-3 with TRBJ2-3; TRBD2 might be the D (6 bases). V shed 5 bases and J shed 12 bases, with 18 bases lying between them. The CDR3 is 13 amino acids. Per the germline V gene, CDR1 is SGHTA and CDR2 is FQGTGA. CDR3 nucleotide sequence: TGTGCCAGCAGCGCCTTGTCGGGGGAGGCACAGTATTTT. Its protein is CASSALSGEAQYF.

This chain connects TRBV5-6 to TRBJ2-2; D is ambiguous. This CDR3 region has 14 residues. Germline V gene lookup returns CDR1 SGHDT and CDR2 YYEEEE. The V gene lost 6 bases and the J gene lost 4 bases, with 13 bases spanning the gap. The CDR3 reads CASIFRAGTGELFF. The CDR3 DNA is TGTGCCAGCATCTTTAGGGCAGGCACCGGGGAGCTGTTTTTT.

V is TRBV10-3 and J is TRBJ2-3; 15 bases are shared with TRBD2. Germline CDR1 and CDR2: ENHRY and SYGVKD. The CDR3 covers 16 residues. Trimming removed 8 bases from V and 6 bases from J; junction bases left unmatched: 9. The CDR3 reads CAISRTSGGASDTQYF. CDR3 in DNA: TGTGCCATCTCCCGGACTAGCGGGGGGGCATCGGATACGCAGTATTTT.

In DNA form, the CDR3 reads TGTGCCAGCAGGATACTAGCGGGGGGGCCGGGAGATACGCAGTATTTT. This sequence encodes CASRILAGGPGDTQYF. The rearrangement links TRBV6-5 to TRBJ2-3, with 13 bases fitting TRBD2. With V trimmed by 6 bases and J by 5 bases, 8 bases remained unmatched. Germline lookup yields CDR1 MNHEY and CDR2 SVGAGI. This CDR3 has 16 residues.

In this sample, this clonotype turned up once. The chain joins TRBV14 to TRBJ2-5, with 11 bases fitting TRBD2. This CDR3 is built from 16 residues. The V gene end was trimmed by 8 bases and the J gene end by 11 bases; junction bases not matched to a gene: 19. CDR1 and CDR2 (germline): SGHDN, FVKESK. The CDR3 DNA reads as TGTGCCAGCCGCGGGACTAGCGGTCCCGACCCCCATAAGCAGTACTTC. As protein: CASRGTSGPDPHKQYF.

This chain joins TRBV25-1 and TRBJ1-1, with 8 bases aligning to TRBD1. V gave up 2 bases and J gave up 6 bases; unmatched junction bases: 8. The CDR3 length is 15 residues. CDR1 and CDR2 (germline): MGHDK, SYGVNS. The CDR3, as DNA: TGTGCCAGCAGTGAACTCCCCAACAGGGGGGCTGAAGCTTTCTTT. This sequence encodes CASSELPNRGAEAFF.

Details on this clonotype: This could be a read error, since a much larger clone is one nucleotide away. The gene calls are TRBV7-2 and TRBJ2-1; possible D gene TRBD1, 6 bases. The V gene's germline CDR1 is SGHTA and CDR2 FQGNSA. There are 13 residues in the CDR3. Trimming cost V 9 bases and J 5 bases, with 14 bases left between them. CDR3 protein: CASGGYPNNEQFF. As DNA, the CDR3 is TGTGCCAGTGGGGGCTACCCTAACAATGAGCAGTTCTTC. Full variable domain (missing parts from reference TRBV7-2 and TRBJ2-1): GAGVSQSPSNKVTEKGKDVELRCDPISGHTALYWYRQSLGQGLEFLIYFQGNSAPDKSGLPSDRFSAERTGGSVSTLTIQRTQQEDSAVYLCASGGYPNNEQFFGPGTRLTVL.

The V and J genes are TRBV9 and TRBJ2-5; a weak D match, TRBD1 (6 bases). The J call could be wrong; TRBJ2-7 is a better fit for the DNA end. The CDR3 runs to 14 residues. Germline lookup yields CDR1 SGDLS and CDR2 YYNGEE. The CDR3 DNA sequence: TGTGCCAGCAGCGGCCGGGACAAGGATTACGAGCAGTACTTC. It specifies CASSGRDKDYEQYF.

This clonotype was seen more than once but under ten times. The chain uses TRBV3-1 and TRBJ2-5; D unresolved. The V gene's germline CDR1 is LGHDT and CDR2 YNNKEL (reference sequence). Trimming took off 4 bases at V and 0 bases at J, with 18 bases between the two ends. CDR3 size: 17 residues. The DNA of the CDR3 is TGTGCCAGCAGCCTCACTGCAAGGACGCCGTACCAAGAGACCCAGTACTTC. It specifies CASSLTARTPYQETQYF.

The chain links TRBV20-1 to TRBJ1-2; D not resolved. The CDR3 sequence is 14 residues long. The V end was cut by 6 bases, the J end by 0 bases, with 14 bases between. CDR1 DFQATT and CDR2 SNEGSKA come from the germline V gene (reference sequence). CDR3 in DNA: TGCAGTGCGAGAACCGAAAATCCTAACTATGGCTACACCTTC. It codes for CSARTENPNYGYTF.

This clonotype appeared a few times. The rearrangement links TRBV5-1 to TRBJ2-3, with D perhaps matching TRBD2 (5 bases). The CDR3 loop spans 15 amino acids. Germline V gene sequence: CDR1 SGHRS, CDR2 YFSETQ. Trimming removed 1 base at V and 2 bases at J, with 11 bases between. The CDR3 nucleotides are TGCGCCAGCAGCTTGACGGACTGGACCACAGATACGCAGTATTTT. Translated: CASSLTDWTTDTQYF.

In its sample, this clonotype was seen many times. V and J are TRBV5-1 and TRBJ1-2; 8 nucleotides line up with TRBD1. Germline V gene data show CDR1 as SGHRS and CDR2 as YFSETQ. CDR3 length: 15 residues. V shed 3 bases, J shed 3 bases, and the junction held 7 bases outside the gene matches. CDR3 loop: CASSSQGARDYGYTF. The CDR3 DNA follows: TGCGCCAGCAGCTCGCAGGGGGCGAGGGACTATGGCTACACCTTC.

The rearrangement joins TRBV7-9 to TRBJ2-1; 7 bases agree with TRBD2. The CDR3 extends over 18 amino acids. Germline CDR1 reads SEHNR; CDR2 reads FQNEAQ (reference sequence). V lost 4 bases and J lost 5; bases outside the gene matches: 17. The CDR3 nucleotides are TGTGCCAGCAGCTCCTTCGTTCCGCAGGGCCGGGGGGACAATGAGCAGTTCTTC. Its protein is CASSSFVPQGRGDNEQFF.

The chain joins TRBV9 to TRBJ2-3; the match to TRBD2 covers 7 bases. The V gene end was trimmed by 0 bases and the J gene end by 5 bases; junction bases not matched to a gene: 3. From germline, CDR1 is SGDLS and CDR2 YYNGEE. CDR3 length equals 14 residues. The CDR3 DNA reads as TGTGCCAGCAGCGTAGAAAGCGGGGTAGATACGCAGTATTTT. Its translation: CASSVESGVDTQYF.

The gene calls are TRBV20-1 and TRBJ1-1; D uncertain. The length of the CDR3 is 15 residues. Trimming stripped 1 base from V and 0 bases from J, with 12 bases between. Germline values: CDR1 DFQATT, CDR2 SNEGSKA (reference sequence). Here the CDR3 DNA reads TGCAGTGCTAGAGGGGGATTAATCCTGAACACTGAAGCTTTCTTT. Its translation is CSARGGLILNTEAFF.

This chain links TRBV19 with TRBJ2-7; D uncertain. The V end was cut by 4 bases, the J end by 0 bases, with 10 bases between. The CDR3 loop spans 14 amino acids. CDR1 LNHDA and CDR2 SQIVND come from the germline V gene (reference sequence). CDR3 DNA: TGTGCCAGTAGTAGTTCTATCAGCTCCTACGAGCAGTACTTC. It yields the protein CASSSSISSYEQYF.

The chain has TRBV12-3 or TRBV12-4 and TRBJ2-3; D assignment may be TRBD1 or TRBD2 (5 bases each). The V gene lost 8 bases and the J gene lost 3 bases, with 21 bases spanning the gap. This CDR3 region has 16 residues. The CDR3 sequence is CASGGGELVRTDTQYF. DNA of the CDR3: TGTGCCAGCGGGGGTGGAGAGCTGGTTAGGACAGATACGCAGTATTTT.

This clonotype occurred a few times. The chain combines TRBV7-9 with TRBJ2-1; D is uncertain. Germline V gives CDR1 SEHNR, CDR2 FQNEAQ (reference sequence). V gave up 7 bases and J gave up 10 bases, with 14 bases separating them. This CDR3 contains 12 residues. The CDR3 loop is CASTILLGEQFF. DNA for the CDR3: TGTGCCAGCACCATCTTATTGGGGGAGCAGTTCTTC.

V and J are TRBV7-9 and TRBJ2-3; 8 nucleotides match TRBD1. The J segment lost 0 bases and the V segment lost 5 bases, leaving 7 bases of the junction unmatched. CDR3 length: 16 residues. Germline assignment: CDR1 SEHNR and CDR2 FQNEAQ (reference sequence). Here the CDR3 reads CASSDRTGLSTDTQYF. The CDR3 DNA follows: TGTGCCAGCAGCGACCGGACAGGGTTGAGCACAGATACGCAGTATTTT.

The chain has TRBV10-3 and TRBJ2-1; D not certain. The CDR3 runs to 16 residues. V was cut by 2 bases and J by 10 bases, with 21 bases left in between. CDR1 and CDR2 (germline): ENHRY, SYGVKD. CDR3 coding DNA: TGTGCCATCAGTGAGACCGCCGTAGTCCAAACCTACGAGCAGTTCTTC. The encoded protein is CAISETAVVQTYEQFF.

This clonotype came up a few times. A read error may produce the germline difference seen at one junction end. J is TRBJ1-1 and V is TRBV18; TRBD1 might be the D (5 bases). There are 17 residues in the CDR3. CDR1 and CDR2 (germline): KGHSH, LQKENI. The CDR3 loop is CASSPGVGRDRSAEAFF. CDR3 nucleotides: TGTGCCAGCTCACCAGGGGTTGGCAGGGACCGGAGCGCTGAGGCTTTCTTT.

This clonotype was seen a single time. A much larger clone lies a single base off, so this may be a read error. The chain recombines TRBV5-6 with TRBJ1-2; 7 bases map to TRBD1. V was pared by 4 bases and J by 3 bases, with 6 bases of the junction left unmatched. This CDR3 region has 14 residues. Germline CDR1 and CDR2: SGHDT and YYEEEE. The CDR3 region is CASSVIGQDYGYTF. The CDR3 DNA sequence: TGTGCCAGCAGCGTAATAGGACAGGACTATGGCTACACCTTC. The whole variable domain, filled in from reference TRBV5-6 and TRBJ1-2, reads DAGVTQSPTHLIKTRGQQVTLRCSPKSGHDTVSWYQQALGQGPQFIFQYYEEEERQRGNFPDRFSGHQFPNYSSELNVNALLLGDSALYLCASSVIGQDYGYTFGSGTRLTVV.

Here the CDR3 reads CSARDRKGISYEQYF. CDR3 bases: TGCAGTGCTAGAGATAGGAAGGGGATCTCCTACGAGCAGTACTTC. The rearrangement links TRBV20-1 to TRBJ2-7; tentatively, D is TRBD1 (5 bases). The CDR3 extends over 15 amino acids. V dropped 0 bases and J dropped 0 bases, with 12 bases sitting between them. CDR1 and CDR2 from the germline V gene are DFQATT and SNEGSKA (reference sequence).